This T cell receptor beta chain was documented in a study of blood T cell repertoires in COVID-19. In the study overall: T cells, B-cell-depleted T cells, or PBMCs supplied cDNA or gDNA.

Assay: immunoSEQ multiplex PCR; the TCRdb copy retains only in-frame clones and omits some. There are fewer than 250,000 clones in the sample; around 90% occur only once, and about 14% lies in the top ten. Per the germline V gene, CDR1 is LNHDA and CDR2 is SQIVND (reference sequence). Trimming shortened V by 6 bases and J by 3 bases, and 15 bases separated the two germline ends. This CDR3 is built from 14 residues. Adults between about 18 and 95 years of age took part from fewer than 30 US areas. Clinical history reported by participants formed the basis on which cohorts were assigned. This sequence was found in a man aged 25-45 years who had been exposed to COVID-19. The chain recombines TRBV19 with TRBJ2-7, with D possibly being TRBD1 (7 bases). Sequencing was done on a sample of PBMCs or T cells enriched from blood (not recorded which). The CDR3 region has the DNA TGTGCCAGTAGACCCCAGGGGGGCGGCTACGAGCAGTACTTC. Protein product: CASRPQGGGYEQYF. The complete variable domain, with remaining parts taken from reference TRBV19 and TRBJ2-7, reads DGGITQSPKYLFRKEGQNVTLSCEQNLNHDAMYWYRQDPGQGLRLIYYSQIVNDFQKGDIAEGYSVSREKKESFPLTVTSAQKNPTAFYLCASRPQGGGYEQYFGPGTRLTVT.